This TCR beta chain was sequenced for a study of technical replicates of blood from a few donors. The CDR3 runs 15 residues. CDR1 SGDLS and CDR2 YYNGEE come from the germline V gene. J gave up 8 bases and V 3 bases, and 2 bases lay outside the gene matches. Profiling relied on immunoSEQ multiplex PCR, and the TCRdb table lists in-frame clones only, not all of them. The table has around 60,000 clones, around 92% seen once. J is TRBJ2-1 and V is TRBV9, with 16 nucleotides matching TRBD2. This TCR came from a human donor in good health. Some clones in this sample may be carry-over from other donors' samples. Sequencing was done on a sample of PBMCs. The DNA of the CDR3 is TGTGCCAGCAGCGCCGGGACTAGCGGGGGGGATGAGCAGTTCTTC. Protein product: CASSAGTSGGDEQFF.